The T cell receptor beta chain described here comes from a study of human versus mouse CDR3 diversity and MHC coevolution. The wider study: The immunoSEQ assay reportedly detects one in 200,000 T cells. Findings and caveats of the study: Among all groups, most of the three human donors showed least clonal inequality.

Germline lookup yields CDR1 SGDLS and CDR2 YYNGEE. The CDR3 runs to 15 residues. Clones were read by immunoSEQ multiplex PCR, and TCRdb kept only the in-frame ones, dropping some. Of approximately 81,000 clones in the sample, roughly 95% were seen once. As for this clone: The antigen remains unidentified.

The sequenced sample was naive CD4+ T cells from blood. Subset in this sample: CD45RO-negative CD62L-positive naive CD4 T cells. The chain employs TRBV9 and TRBJ2-5, with D maybe TRBD1 (6 bases). The tail of the sequence fits TRBJ2-7 better, so the J call may be wrong. This TCR derives from a person aged 25-75 years in good health. This CDR3 reads CASSVGITGIYEQYF. The CDR3 region has the DNA TGTGCCAGCAGCGTAGGGATTACAGGGATTTACGAGCAGTACTTC.